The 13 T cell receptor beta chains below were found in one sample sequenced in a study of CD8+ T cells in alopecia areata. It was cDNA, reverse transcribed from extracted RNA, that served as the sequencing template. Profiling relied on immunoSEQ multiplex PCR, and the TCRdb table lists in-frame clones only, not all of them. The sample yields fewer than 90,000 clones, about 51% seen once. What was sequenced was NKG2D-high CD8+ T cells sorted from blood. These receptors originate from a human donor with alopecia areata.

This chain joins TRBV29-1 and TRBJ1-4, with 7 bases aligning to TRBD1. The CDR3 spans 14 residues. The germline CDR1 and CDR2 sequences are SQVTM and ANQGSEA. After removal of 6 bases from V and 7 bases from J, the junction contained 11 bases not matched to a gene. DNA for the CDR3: TGCAGCGTGGATGCCACAGGGGACGGTGAAAAACTGTTTTTT. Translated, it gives CSVDATGDGEKLFF. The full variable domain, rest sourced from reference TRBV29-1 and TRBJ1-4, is SAVISQKPSRDICQRGTSLTIQCQVDSQVTMMFWYRQQPGQSLTLIATANQGSEATYESGFVIDKFPISRPNLTFSTLTVSNMSPEDSSIYLCSVDATGDGEKLFFGSGTQLSVL.

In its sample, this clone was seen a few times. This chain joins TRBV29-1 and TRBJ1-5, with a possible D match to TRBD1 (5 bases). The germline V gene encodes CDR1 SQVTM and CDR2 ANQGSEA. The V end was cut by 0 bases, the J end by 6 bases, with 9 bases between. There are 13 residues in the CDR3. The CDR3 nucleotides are TGCAGCGTTGAAGATGGCGGGGGTCAGCCCCAGCATTTT. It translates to CSVEDGGGQPQHF.

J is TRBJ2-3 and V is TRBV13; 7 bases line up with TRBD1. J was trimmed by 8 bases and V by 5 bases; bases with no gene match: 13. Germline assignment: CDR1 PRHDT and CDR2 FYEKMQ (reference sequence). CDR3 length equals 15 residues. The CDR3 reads CASSPTGEGAVTQYF. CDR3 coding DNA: TGTGCCAGCAGCCCTACTGGTGAGGGGGCAGTTACGCAGTATTTT.

CDR3 sequence (DNA): TGCAGCGTGGACAGAAACAATGAGCAGTTCTTC. It is translated as CSVDRNNEQFF. The V call is TRBV29-1, the J call TRBJ2-1; TRBD1 might be the D (6 bases). Trimming removed 6 bases at V and 5 bases at J, with 8 bases between. Germline V gene sequence: CDR1 SQVTM, CDR2 ANQGSEA. This CDR3 is 11 amino acids long.

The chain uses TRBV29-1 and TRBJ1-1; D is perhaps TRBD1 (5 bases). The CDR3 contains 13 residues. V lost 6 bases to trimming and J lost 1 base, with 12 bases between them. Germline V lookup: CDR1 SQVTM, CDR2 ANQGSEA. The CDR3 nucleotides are TGCAGCGTGGGGGGGGGTACGAACACTGAAGCTTTCTTT. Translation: CSVGGGTNTEAFF.

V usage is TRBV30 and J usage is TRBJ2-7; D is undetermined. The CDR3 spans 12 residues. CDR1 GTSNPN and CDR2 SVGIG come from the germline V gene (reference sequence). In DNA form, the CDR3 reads TGTGCTTGGTCCCAGTCGGACTACGAGCAGTACTTC. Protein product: CAWSQSDYEQYF.

The CDR3, as DNA: TGTGCCAGCAGCCCGGTAGCGGGACTACCCTACAATGAGCAGTTCTTC. It codes for CASSPVAGLPYNEQFF. V usage is TRBV7-8 and J usage is TRBJ2-1; TRBD2 aligns across 8 bases. With 5 bases clipped from V and 2 bases from J, the junction kept 8 bases outside the gene matches. Germline CDR1 SGHVS, CDR2 FQNEAQ. The CDR3 spans 16 residues. Drawing the rest from reference TRBV7-8 and TRBJ2-1, the complete variable domain is GAGVSQSPRYKVAKRGQDVALRCDPISGHVSLFWYQQALGQGPEFLTYFQNEAQLDKSGLPSDRFFAERPEGSVSTLKIQRTQQEDSAVYLCASSPVAGLPYNEQFFGPGTRLTVL.

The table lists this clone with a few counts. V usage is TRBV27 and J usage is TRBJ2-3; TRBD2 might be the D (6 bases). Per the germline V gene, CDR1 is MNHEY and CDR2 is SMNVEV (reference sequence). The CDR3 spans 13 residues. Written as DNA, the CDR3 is TGTGCGGCGGGGCTCCCGAGCACAGATACGCAGTATTTT. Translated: CAAGLPSTDTQYF.

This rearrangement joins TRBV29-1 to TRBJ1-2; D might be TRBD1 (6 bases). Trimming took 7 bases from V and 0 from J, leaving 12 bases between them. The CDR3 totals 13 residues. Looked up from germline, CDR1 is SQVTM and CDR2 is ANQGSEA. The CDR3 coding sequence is TGCAGCGCCCGGACAGAGACTAACTATGGCTACACCTTC. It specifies CSARTETNYGYTF.

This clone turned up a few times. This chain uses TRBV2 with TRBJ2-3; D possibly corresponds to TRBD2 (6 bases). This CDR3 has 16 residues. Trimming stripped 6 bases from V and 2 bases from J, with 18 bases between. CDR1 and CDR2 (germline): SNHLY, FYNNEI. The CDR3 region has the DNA TGTGCCAGCAGAGACCTGGCGGGGTCCTTCACAGATACGCAGTATTTT. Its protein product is CASRDLAGSFTDTQYF.

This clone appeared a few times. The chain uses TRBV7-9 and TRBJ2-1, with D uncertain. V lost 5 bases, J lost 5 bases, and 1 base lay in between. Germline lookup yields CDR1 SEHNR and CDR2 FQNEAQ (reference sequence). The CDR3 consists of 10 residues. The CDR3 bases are TGTGCCAGCAGCAACAATGAGCAGTTCTTC. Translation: CASSNNEQFF.

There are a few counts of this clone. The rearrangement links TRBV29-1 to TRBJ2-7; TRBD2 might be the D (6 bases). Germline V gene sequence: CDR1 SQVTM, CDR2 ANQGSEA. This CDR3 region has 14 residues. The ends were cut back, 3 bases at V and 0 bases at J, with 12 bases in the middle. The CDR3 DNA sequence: TGCAGCGTTGAGGAGGGGATGGACTCCTACGAGCAGTACTTC. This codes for CSVEEGMDSYEQYF.

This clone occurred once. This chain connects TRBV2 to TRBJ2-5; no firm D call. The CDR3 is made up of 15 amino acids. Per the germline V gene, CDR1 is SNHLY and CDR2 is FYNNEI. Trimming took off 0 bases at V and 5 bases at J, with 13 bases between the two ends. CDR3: CASSEANGLGETQYF. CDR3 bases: TGTGCCAGCAGTGAAGCGAACGGCCTGGGGGAGACCCAGTACTTC.